The rows below give T cell receptor beta chains drawn from one sample of a study of cytomegalovirus exposure and HLA in healthy donors. Using immunoSEQ multiplex PCR, the repertoire was profiled, and TCRdb retains in-frame clones only, with some absent. The table lists 200,000 to 250,000 clones, 75% to 90% of them singletons. The sequenced material came from PBMCs. These receptors were taken from a young woman in good health and CMV-seronegative. Both conserved end residues are part of each CDR3. Each record gives: V gene, D gene, clone size, J gene, CDR3 protein, CDR3 DNA. A D gene is named only where the DNA matches it firmly. Some rows have no size entry. The others give once, few or many, or a class for an expanded clone.

v_gene: TRBV18; d_gene: TRBD1; abundance: .; j_gene: TRBJ1-2; CDR3aa: CASSPGQNYNYGYTF; CDR3nt: TGTGCCAGCTCACCGGGACAGAACTATAACTATGGCTACACCTTC
v_gene: TRBV19; d_gene: .; abundance: .; j_gene: TRBJ1-3; CDR3aa: CASSAPPGSGNTIYF; CDR3nt: TGTGCCAGTAGTGCCCCGCCAGGCTCTGGAAACACCATATATTTT
v_gene: TRBV28; d_gene: .; abundance: .; j_gene: TRBJ2-1; CDR3aa: CASSLLVGGQGNYNEQFF; CDR3nt: TGTGCCAGCAGTTTATTGGTTGGGGGGCAGGGTAACTACAATGAGCAGTTCTTC
v_gene: TRBV4-2; d_gene: .; abundance: .; j_gene: TRBJ2-3; CDR3aa: CASSELGSVETDTQYF; CDR3nt: TGTGCCAGCAGCGAACTAGGGAGTGTGGAGACAGATACGCAGTATTTT
v_gene: TRBV6-1; d_gene: TRBD1; abundance: .; j_gene: TRBJ1-1; CDR3aa: CASKWETGPTEAFF; CDR3nt: TGTGCCAGCAAGTGGGAGACAGGGCCCACTGAAGCTTTCTTT
v_gene: TRBV5-1; d_gene: .; abundance: .; j_gene: TRBJ2-5; CDR3aa: CASSLESSLHSKTQYF; CDR3nt: TGCGCCAGCAGCTTGGAATCTAGCCTCCATTCGAAGACCCAGTACTTC
v_gene: TRBV9; d_gene: .; abundance: .; j_gene: TRBJ1-1; CDR3aa: CASSVAGGRHTEAFF; CDR3nt: TGTGCCAGCAGCGTAGCTGGAGGAAGGCACACTGAAGCTTTCTTT
v_gene: TRBV30; d_gene: .; abundance: .; j_gene: TRBJ2-7; CDR3aa: CAWSVLRTSEFYEQYF; CDR3nt: TGTGCCTGGAGTGTATTGCGGACATCGGAATTTTACGAGCAGTACTTC
v_gene: TRBV10-3; d_gene: TRBD1; abundance: .; j_gene: TRBJ2-5; CDR3aa: CAIRATGAQETQYF; CDR3nt: TGTGCCATCAGAGCTACAGGGGCCCAAGAGACCCAGTACTTC
v_gene: TRBV7-9; d_gene: .; abundance: few; j_gene: TRBJ1-6; CDR3aa: CASTVGSPNSPLHF; CDR3nt: TGTGCCAGCACCGTCGGGAGTCCTAATTCACCCCTCCACTTT
v_gene: TRBV7-3; d_gene: .; abundance: few; j_gene: TRBJ2-1; CDR3aa: CASSSEELSEQFF; CDR3nt: TGTGCCAGCAGCTCAGAGGAACTTTCTGAGCAGTTCTTC
v_gene: TRBV7-8; d_gene: .; abundance: .; j_gene: TRBJ2-7; CDR3aa: CASSSDKVSEQYF; CDR3nt: TGTGCCAGCAGCTCAGATAAGGTCAGCGAGCAGTACTTC
v_gene: TRBV5-1; d_gene: TRBD2; abundance: .; j_gene: TRBJ2-1; CDR3aa: CASSWGLAGGSYNEQFF; CDR3nt: TGCGCCAGCAGCTGGGGCTTAGCGGGAGGCTCCTACAATGAGCAGTTCTTC
v_gene: TRBV5-6; d_gene: TRBD2; abundance: .; j_gene: TRBJ2-1; CDR3aa: CASSFGTSGGRGEQFF; CDR3nt: TGTGCCAGCAGCTTCGGGACTAGCGGGGGGCGGGGTGAGCAGTTCTTC
v_gene: TRBV27; d_gene: TRBD2; abundance: .; j_gene: TRBJ2-1; CDR3aa: CASSLSRLAGGIYNEQFF; CDR3nt: TGTGCCAGCAGTTTATCGAGACTAGCGGGAGGGATTTACAATGAGCAGTTCTTC
v_gene: TRBV7-6; d_gene: .; abundance: few; j_gene: TRBJ2-2; CDR3aa: CASSGGNSGELFF; CDR3nt: TGTGCCAGCAGCGGGGGCAACTCCGGGGAGCTGTTTTTT